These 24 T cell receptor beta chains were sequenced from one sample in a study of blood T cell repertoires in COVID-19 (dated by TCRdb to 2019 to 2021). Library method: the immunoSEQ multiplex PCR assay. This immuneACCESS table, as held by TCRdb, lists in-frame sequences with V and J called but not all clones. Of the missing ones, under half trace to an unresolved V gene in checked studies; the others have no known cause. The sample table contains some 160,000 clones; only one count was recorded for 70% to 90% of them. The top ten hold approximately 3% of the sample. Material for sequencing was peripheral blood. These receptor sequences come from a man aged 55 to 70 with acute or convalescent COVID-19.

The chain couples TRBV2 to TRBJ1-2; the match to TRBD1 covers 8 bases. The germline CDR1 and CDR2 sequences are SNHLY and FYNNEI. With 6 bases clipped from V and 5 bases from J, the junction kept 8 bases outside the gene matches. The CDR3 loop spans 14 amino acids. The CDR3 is CASRLDREGYGYTF. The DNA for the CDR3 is TGTGCCAGCAGACTGGACAGGGAGGGGTATGGCTACACCTTC.

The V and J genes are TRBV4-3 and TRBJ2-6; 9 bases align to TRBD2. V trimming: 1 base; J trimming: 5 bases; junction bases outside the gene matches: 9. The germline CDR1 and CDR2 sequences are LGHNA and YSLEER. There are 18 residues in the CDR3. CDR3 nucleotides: TGCGCCAGCAGCCAAGGGCCAGCGGGGGGCGAGAGGGCCAACGTCCTGACTTTC. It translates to CASSQGPAGGERANVLTF.

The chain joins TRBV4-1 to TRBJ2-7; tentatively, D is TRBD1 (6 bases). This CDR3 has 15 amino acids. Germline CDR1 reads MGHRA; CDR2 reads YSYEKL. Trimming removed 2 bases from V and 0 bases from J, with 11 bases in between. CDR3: CASSQLGGPSYEQYF. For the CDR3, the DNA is TGCGCCAGCAGCCAATTAGGGGGTCCCTCCTACGAGCAGTACTTC.

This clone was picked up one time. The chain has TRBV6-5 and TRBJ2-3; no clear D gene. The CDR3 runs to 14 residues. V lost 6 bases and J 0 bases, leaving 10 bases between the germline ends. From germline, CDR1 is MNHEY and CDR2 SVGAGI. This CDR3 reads CASRPSLSTDTQYF. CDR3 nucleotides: TGTGCCAGCAGACCCTCACTTAGCACAGATACGCAGTATTTT.

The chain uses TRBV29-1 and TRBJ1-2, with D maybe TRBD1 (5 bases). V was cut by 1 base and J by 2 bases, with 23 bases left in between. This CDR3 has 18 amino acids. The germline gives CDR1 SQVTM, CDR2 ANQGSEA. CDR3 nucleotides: TGCAGCGTTGAAGTGGTAGATGGGGCTAGGGTATCCAACTATGGCTACACCTTC. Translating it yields CSVEVVDGARVSNYGYTF.

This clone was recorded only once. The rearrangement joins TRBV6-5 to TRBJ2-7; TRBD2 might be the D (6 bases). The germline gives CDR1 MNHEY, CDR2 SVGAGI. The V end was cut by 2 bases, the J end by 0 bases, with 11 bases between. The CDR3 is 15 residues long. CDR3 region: CASSYRGLSSYEQYF. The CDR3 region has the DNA TGTGCCAGCAGTTACCGGGGACTCAGCTCCTACGAGCAGTACTTC.

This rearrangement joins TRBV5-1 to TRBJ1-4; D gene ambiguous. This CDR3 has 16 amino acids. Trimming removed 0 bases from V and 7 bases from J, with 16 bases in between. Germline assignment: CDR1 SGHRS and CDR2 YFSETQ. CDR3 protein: CASSLAEGIEIEKLFF. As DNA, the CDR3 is TGCGCCAGCAGCTTGGCCGAGGGAATAGAGATTGAAAAACTGTTTTTT.

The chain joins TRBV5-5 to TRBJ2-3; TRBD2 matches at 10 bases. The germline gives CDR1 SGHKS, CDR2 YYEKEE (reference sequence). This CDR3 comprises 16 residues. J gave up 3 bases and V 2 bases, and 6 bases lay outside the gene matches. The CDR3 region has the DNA TGTGCCAGCAGCTTCCAAAGCGGGGGGGCTACAGATACGCAGTATTTT. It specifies CASSFQSGGATDTQYF.

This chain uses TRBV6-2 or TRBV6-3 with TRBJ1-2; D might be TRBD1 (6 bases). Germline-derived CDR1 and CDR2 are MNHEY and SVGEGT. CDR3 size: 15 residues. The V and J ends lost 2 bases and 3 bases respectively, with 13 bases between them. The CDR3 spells CASSYPGGGYYGYTF. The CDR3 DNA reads TGTGCCAGCAGTTACCCCGGCGGGGGCTACTATGGCTACACCTTC.

CDR3 protein: CASRHYQDRGFETQYF. In DNA, the CDR3 is TGTGCCAGCAGACACTACCAGGACAGGGGGTTTGAGACCCAGTACTTC. The chain uses TRBV2 and TRBJ2-5; 10 nucleotides align to TRBD1. The ends lost 6 bases at V and 5 bases at J; junction bases unmatched: 12. The CDR3 loop spans 16 amino acids. In germline, CDR1 is SNHLY, CDR2 FYNNEI.

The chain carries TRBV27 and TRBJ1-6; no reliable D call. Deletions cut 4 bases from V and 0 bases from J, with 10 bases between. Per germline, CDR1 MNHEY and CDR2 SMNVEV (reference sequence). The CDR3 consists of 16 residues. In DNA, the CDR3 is TGTGCCAGCAGTTATGGGAGGAGCTCCTATAATTCACCCCTCCACTTT. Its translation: CASSYGRSSYNSPLHF.

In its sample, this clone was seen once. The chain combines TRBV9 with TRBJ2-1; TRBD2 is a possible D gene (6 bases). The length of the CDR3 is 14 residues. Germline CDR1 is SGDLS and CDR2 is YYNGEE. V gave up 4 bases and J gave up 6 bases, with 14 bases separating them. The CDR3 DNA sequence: TGTGCCAGCAGCCCGAGACTAGGTTCCAATGAGCAGTTCTTC. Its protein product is CASSPRLGSNEQFF. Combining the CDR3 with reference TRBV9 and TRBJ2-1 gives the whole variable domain DSGVTQTPKHLITATGQRVTLRCSPRSGDLSVYWYQQSLDQGLQFLIQYYNGEERAKGNILERFSAQQFPDLHSELNLSSLELGDSALYFCASSPRLGSNEQFFGPGTRLTVL.

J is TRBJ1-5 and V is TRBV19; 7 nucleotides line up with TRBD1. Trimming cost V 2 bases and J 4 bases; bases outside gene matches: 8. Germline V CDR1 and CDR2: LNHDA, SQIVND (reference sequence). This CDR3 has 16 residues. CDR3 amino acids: CASSITHRGNNQPQHF. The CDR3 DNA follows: TGTGCCAGTAGTATAACCCACAGGGGAAATAATCAGCCCCAGCATTTT.

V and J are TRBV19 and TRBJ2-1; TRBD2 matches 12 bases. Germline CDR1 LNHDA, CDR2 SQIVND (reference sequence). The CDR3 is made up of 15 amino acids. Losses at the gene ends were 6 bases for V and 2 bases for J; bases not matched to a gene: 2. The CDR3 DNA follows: TGTGCCAGTAGCCCTAGCGGGGGGGCCTACAATGAGCAGTTCTTC. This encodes CASSPSGGAYNEQFF.

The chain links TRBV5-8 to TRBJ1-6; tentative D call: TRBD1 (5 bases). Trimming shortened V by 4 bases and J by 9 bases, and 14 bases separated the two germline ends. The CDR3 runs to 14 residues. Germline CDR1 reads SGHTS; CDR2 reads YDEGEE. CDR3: CASSNYRFGSPLHF. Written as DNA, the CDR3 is TGTGCCAGCAGCAACTACAGGTTTGGTTCACCCCTCCACTTT.

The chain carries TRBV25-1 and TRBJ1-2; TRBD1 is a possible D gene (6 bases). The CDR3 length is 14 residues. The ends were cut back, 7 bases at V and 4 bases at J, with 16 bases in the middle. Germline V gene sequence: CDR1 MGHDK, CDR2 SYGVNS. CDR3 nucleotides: TGTGCCAGCACCCCGACAGGATCTCTCTATGGCTACACCTTC. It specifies CASTPTGSLYGYTF.

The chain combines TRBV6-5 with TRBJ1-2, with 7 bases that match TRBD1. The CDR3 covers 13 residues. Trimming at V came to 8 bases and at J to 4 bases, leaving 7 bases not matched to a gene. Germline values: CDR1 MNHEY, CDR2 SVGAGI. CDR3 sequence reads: CASGQDRSYGYTF. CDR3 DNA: TGTGCCAGCGGGCAGGACAGGTCCTATGGCTACACCTTC.

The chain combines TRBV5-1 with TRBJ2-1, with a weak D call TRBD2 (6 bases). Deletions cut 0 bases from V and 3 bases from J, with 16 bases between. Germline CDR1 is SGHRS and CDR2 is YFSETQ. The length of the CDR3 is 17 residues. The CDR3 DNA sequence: TGCGCCAGCAGCTTGGATCGGAGGGGACGGGACTACAATGAGCAGTTCTTC. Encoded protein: CASSLDRRGRDYNEQFF.

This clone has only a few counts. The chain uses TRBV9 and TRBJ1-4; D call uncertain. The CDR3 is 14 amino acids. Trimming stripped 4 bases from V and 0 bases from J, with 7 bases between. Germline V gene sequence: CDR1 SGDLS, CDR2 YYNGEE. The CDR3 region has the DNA TGTGCCAGCAGCCAAACAGCAACTAATGAAAAACTGTTTTTT. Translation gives CASSQTATNEKLFF.

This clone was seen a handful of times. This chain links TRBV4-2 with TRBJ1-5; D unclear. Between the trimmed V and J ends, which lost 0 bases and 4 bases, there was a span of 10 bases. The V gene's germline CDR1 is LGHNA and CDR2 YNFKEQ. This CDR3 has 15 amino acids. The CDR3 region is CASSQDPETNQPQHF. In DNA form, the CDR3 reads TGTGCCAGCAGCCAAGATCCCGAGACTAATCAGCCCCAGCATTTT.

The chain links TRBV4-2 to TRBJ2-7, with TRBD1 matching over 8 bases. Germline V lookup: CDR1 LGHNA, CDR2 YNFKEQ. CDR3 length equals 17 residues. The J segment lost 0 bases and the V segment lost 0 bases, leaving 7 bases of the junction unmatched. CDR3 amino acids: CASSQDRGTGSSYEQYF. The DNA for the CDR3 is TGTGCCAGCAGCCAAGATCGAGGGACAGGCAGCTCCTACGAGCAGTACTTC.

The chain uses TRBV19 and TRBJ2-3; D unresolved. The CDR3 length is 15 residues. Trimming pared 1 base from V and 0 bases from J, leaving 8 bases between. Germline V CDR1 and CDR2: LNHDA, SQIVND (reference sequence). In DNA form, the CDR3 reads TGTGCCAGTAGTATAGTAGTAACTAGCACAGATACGCAGTATTTT. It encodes CASSIVVTSTDTQYF.

The CDR3 region is CASEQEFSNQPQHF. CDR3 nucleotide sequence: TGTGCCAGCGAACAGGAGTTTAGCAATCAGCCCCAGCATTTT. This chain links TRBV6-5 with TRBJ1-5; D may be TRBD1 (5 bases). The CDR3 has 14 residues. Germline V lookup: CDR1 MNHEY, CDR2 SVGAGI. Trimming pared 8 bases from V and 0 bases from J, leaving 11 bases between.

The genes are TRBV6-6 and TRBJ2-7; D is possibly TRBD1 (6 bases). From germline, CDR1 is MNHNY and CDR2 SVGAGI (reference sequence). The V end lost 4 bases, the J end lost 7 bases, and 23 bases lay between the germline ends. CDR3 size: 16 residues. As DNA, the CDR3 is TGTGCCAGCAGTTCCTCTTCGACAGGACGATTGAGAGAGCAGTACTTC. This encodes CASSSSSTGRLREQYF.